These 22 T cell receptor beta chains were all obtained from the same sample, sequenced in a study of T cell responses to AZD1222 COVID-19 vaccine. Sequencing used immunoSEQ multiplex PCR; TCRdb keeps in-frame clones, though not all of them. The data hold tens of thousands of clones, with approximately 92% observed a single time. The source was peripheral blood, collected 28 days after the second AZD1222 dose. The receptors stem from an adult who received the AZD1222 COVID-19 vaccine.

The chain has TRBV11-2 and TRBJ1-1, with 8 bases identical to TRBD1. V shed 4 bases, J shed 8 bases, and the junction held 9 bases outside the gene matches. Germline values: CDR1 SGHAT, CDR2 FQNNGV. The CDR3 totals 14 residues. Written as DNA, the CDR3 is TGTGCCAGCAGCTCAGACAGGGGCTTGGGGGAAGCTTTCTTT. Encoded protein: CASSSDRGLGEAFF.

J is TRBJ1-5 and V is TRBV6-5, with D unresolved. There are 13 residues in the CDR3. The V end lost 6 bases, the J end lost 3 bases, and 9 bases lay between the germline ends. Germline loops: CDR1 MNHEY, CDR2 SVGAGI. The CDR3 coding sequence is TGTGCCAGCAGCTTGGATTTCAATCAGCCCCAGCATTTT. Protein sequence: CASSLDFNQPQHF.

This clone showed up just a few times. The CDR3 protein is CASSYGTSGSALETQYF. DNA for the CDR3: TGTGCCAGCAGTTACGGGACTAGCGGGAGTGCGCTGGAGACCCAGTACTTC. The V and J genes are TRBV6-2 or TRBV6-3 and TRBJ2-5; 14 bases fit TRBD2. The length of the CDR3 is 17 residues. CDR1 and CDR2 from the germline V gene are MNHEY and SVGEGT. The V gene end was trimmed by 2 bases and the J gene end by 5 bases; junction bases not matched to a gene: 7.

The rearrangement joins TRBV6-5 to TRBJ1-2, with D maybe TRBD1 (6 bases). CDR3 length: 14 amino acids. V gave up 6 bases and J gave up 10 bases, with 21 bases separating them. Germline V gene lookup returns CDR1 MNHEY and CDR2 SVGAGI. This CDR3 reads CASSLTRGALAYTF. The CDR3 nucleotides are TGTGCCAGCAGCCTAACGCGGGGGGCGCTGGCCTACACCTTC.

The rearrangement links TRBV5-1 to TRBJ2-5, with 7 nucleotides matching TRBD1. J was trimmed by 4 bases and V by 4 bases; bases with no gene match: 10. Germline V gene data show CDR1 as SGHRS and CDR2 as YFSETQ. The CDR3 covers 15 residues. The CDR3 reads CASSHRQGGAETQYF. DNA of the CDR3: TGCGCCAGCAGCCATCGTCAAGGGGGCGCAGAGACCCAGTACTTC.

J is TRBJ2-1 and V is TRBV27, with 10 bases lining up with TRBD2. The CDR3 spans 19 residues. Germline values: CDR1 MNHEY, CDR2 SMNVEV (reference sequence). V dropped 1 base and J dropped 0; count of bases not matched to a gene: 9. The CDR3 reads CASSLLGTSARASYNEQFF. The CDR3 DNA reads TGTGCCAGCAGTTTATTAGGGACTAGCGCCCGTGCCTCCTACAATGAGCAGTTCTTC.

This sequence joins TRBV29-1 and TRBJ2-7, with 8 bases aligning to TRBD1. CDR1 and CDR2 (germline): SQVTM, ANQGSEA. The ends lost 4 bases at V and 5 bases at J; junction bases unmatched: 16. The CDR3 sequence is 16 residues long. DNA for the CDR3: TGCAGCGTTGGAGTAAAGAGGGGGACAGGTTCCAACGAGCAGTACTTC. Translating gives CSVGVKRGTGSNEQYF.

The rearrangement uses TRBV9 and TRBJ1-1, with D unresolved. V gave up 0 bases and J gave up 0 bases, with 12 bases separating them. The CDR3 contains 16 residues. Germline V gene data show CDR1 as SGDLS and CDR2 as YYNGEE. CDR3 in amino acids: CASSVGGSPMNTEAFF. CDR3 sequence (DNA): TGTGCCAGCAGCGTAGGAGGGAGTCCCATGAACACTGAAGCTTTCTTT.

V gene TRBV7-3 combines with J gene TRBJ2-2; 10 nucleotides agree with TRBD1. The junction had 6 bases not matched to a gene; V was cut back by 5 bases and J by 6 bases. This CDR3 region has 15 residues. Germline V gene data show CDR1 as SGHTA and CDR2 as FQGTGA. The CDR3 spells CASSTGTGVSGELFF. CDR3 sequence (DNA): TGTGCCAGCAGCACTGGGACAGGGGTGTCCGGGGAGCTGTTTTTT.

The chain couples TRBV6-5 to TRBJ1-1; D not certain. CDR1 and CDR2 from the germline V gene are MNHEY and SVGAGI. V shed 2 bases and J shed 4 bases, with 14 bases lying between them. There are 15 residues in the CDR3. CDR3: CASSYGESISTEAFF. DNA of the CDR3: TGTGCCAGCAGTTACGGAGAGAGTATCAGCACTGAAGCTTTCTTT.

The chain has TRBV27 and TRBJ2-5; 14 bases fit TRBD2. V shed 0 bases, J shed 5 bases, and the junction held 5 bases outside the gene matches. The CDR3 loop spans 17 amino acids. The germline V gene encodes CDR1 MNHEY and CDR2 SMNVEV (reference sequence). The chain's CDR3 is CASSLSGLAGVVETQYF. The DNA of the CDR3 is TGTGCCAGCAGTTTATCGGGACTAGCGGGAGTTGTGGAGACCCAGTACTTC.

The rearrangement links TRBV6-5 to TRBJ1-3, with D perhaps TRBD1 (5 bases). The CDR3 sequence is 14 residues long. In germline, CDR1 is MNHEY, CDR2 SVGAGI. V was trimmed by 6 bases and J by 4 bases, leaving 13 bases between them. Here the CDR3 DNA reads TGTGCCAGCAGCCAGGGATTTGCAGGAAACACCATATATTTT. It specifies CASSQGFAGNTIYF.

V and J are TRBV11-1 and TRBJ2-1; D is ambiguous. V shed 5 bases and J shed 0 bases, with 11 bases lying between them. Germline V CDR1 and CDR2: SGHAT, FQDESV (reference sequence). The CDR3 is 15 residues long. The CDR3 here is CASSQTLSSYNEQFF. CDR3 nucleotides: TGTGCCAGCAGCCAAACTTTGAGCTCCTACAATGAGCAGTTCTTC.

CDR3 in amino acids: CATVTSGTANTEAFF. The DNA for the CDR3 is TGTGCCACCGTAACAAGTGGGACAGCGAACACTGAAGCTTTCTTT. The genes are TRBV24-1 and TRBJ1-1, with TRBD1 matching over 7 bases. This CDR3 comprises 15 residues. The germline gives CDR1 KGHDR, CDR2 SFDVKD. The J segment lost 1 base and the V segment lost 9 bases, leaving 10 bases of the junction unmatched.

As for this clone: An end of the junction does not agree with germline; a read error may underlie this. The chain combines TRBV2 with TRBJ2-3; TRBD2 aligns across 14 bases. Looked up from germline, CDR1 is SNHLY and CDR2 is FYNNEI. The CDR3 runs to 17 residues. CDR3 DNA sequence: TGTGCCAGCAAAGGGACTAGCGGGAGATATCCCACAGGTACGCAGTATTTT. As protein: CASKGTSGRYPTGTQYF.

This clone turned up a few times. The CDR3 reads CSVRQGGTDTQYF. The DNA for the CDR3 is TGCAGCGTCCGACAGGGAGGTACAGATACGCAGTATTTT. J is TRBJ2-3 and V is TRBV29-1; maybe TRBD1 (7 bases). Germline V gene sequence: CDR1 SQVTM, CDR2 ANQGSEA. The V and J ends lost 6 bases and 3 bases respectively, with 13 bases between them. The CDR3 runs 13 residues.

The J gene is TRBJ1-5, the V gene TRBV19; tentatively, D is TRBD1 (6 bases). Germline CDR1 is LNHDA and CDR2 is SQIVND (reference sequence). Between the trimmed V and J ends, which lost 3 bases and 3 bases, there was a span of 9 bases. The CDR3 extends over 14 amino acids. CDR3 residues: CASSIDRLNQPQHF. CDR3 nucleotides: TGTGCCAGTAGTATCGACAGGCTCAATCAGCCCCAGCATTTT.

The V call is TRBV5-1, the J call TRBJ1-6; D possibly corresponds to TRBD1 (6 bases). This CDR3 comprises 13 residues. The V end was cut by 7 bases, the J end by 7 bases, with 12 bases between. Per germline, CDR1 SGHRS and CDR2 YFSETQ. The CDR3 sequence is CASRDKLNSPLHF. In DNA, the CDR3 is TGCGCCAGCCGGGACAAGTTAAATTCACCCCTCCACTTT.

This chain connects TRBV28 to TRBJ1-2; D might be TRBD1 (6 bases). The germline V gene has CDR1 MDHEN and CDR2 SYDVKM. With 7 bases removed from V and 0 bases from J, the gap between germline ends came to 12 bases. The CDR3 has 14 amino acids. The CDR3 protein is CASKMDSPNYGYTF. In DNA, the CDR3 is TGTGCCAGCAAGATGGACAGCCCTAACTATGGCTACACCTTC.

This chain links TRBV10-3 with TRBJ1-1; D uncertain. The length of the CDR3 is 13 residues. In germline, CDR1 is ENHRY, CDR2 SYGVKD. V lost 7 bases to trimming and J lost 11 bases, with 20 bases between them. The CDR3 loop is CAIKATDASGAFF. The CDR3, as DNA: TGTGCCATCAAGGCGACGGACGCTTCGGGGGCTTTCTTT.

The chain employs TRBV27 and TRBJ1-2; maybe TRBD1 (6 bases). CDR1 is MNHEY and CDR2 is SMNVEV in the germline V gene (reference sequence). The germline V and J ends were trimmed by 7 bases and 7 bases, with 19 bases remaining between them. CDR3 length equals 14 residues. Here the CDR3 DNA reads TGTGCCAGCAAACTTACAGGGAATGTCGGTGGCTACACCTTC. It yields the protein CASKLTGNVGGYTF.

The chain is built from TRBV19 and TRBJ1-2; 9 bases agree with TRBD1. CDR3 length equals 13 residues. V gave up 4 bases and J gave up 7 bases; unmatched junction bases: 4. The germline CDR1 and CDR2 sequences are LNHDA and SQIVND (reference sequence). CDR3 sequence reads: CASSKTQGAGYTF. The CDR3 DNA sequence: TGTGCCAGTAGTAAGACACAGGGGGCTGGCTACACCTTC.